This T cell receptor (beta chain) was retrieved from a study of Ad26.COV2.S vaccination and SARS-CoV-2 variants. Study overall: Within the COV1001 Ad26.COV2.S trial arm, the donor was enrolled. Ad26.COV2.S, an intramuscular injection, was given once or twice 56 days apart.

Libraries were prepared by immunoSEQ multiplex PCR; TCRdb keeps only in-frame clonotypes and omits some of them. Of about 350,000 clones listed, about 85% are singletons. This clone appeared once. Indicated treatment: around 19 received Ad26.COV2.S at low or high dose, single or two shots; a few received placebo; per-sample allocation not given. Sampling took place 63 days after the first vaccine or placebo injection. The sample came from a Boston adult aged 18-55 years. V gave up 5 bases and J gave up 4 bases; unmatched junction bases: 7. Germline-derived CDR1 and CDR2 are LGHDT and YNNKEL (reference sequence). The CDR3 has 16 residues.

The sequence derives from a person between 18 and 65 years old who received the Ad26.COV2.S COVID-19 vaccine or a placebo. The chain couples TRBV3-1 (or the pseudogene TRBV3-2) to TRBJ2-1; 11 bases map to TRBD1. The sequencing here drew on peripheral blood, taken in a trial of Ad26.COV2.S vaccine versus placebo. CDR3: CASSLPGTGGYNEQFF. CDR3 DNA: TGTGCCAGCAGCTTGCCCGGGACAGGGGGGTACAATGAGCAGTTCTTC.